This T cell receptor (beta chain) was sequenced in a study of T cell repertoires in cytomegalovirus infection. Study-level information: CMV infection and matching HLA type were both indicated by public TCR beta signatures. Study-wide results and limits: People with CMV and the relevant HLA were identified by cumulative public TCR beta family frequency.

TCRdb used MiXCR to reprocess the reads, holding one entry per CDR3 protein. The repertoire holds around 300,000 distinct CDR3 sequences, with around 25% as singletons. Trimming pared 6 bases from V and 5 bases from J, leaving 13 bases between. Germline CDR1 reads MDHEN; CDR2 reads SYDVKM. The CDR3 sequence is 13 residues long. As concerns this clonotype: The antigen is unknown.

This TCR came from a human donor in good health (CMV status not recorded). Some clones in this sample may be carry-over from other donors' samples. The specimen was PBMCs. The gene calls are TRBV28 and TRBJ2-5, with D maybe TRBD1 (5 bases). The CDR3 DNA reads TGTGCCAGCAGCTTTCGACAGATCGAGACCCAGTACTTC. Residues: CASSFRQIETQYF.